These 11 T cell receptor beta chains were all obtained from the same sample, sequenced in a study of blood T cell repertoires in COVID-19 (dated by TCRdb to about 2020). The library relied on the immunoSEQ multiplex PCR assay. TCRdb limited this immuneACCESS table to in-frame rearrangements with V and J called. A share of clones is missing; checked studies link under half to unresolved V genes, and the rest is unexplained. The table for this sample lists 250,000 to 350,000 clones; 86% of them were counted only once. Under 2% of the sample is taken by the ten largest. The sample comprised peripheral blood. These receptors were obtained from a woman between 45 and 65 years old with acute or convalescent COVID-19.

This clone was picked up a small number of times. The V call is TRBV4-1, the J call TRBJ2-6; TRBD1 aligns across 9 bases. The germline CDR1 and CDR2 sequences are MGHRA and YSYEKL. This CDR3 region has 19 residues. V was pared by 4 bases and J by 1 base, with 11 bases of the junction left unmatched. The chain's CDR3 is CASSLGTGMGSSGANVLTF. In DNA form, the CDR3 reads TGCGCCAGCAGCCTTGGGACAGGGATGGGCTCTTCTGGGGCCAACGTCCTGACTTTC.

The chain joins TRBV28 to TRBJ1-5; D is unclear. Trimming pared 7 bases from V and 11 bases from J, leaving 21 bases between. From germline, CDR1 is MDHEN and CDR2 SYDVKM. The CDR3 is made up of 14 amino acids. DNA of the CDR3: TGTGCCAGCAAGCCGGGAGGCCCGCGGGCGGCCCAGCATTTT. Amino acid sequence: CASKPGGPRAAQHF.

The chain employs TRBV2 and TRBJ2-2; TRBD2 might be the D (6 bases). CDR1 is SNHLY and CDR2 is FYNNEI in the germline V gene. Trimming shortened V by 7 bases and J by 7 bases, and 16 bases separated the two germline ends. This CDR3 comprises 14 residues. The CDR3 region has the DNA TGTGCCAGCACCCTGGGGGGTAAGGGCGGGGAGCTGTTTTTT. Translation gives CASTLGGKGGELFF.

J is TRBJ2-7 and V is TRBV13; 7 positions match TRBD2. The CDR3 runs to 15 residues. Germline CDR1 is PRHDT and CDR2 is FYEKMQ (reference sequence). With 6 bases clipped from V and 2 bases from J, the junction kept 10 bases outside the gene matches. DNA for the CDR3: TGTGCCAGCAGGTCGCGACTAGCAGCAACCTACGAGCAGTACTTC. Amino acid sequence: CASRSRLAATYEQYF. Full variable domain (remainder filled in from reference TRBV13 and TRBJ2-7): AAGVIQSPRHLIKEKRETATLKCYPIPRHDTVYWYQQGPGQDPQFLISFYEKMQSDKGSIPDRFSAQQFSDYHSELNMSSLELGDSALYFCASRSRLAATYEQYFGPGTRLTVT.

The chain joins TRBV28 to TRBJ1-2; D is uncertain. Between the trimmed V and J ends, which lost 2 bases and 6 bases, there was a span of 10 bases. Per the germline V gene, CDR1 is MDHEN and CDR2 is SYDVKM. The CDR3 is 13 residues long. CDR3 bases: TGTGCCAGCAGTTTAGGCGGGTTGAATGGCTACACCTTC. Translated, it gives CASSLGGLNGYTF.

The sample holds a few counts of this clone. V and J are TRBV6-5 and TRBJ2-5; TRBD2 aligns across 7 bases. V was clipped by 1 base and J by 3 bases; unmatched bases: 8. This CDR3 contains 16 residues. Germline CDR1 is MNHEY and CDR2 is SVGAGI. The CDR3 reads CASSYYGEGSKETQYF. In DNA form, the CDR3 reads TGTGCCAGCAGTTACTACGGGGAGGGTAGTAAAGAGACCCAGTACTTC.

The CDR3: CASSLYTNYEQYF. For the CDR3, the DNA is TGTGCCAGCAGTTTATATACTAACTACGAGCAGTACTTC. The chain has TRBV28 and TRBJ2-7, with unresolved D. The germline gives CDR1 MDHEN, CDR2 SYDVKM. Trimming shortened V by 1 base and J by 3 bases, and 7 bases separated the two germline ends. The CDR3 runs 13 residues. Variable domain in full (rest from reference TRBV28 and TRBJ2-7): DVKVTQSSRYLVKRTGEKVFLECVQDMDHENMFWYRQDPGLGLRLIYFSYDVKMKEKGDIPEGYSVSREKKERFSLILESASTNQTSMYLCASSLYTNYEQYFGPGTRLTVT.

This clone was counted once. This chain links TRBV18 with TRBJ2-2; no clear D. V shed 2 bases and J shed 2 bases, with 12 bases lying between them. The CDR3 runs to 16 residues. Germline V gives CDR1 KGHSH, CDR2 LQKENI. The CDR3 region has the DNA TGTGCCAGCTCACCAGAGATTTTATACAACACCGGGGAGCTGTTTTTT. Translated, it gives CASSPEILYNTGELFF. The variable domain in full, with the rest retrieved from reference TRBV18 and TRBJ2-2, is NAGVMQNPRHLVRRRGQEARLRCSPMKGHSHVYWYRQLPEEGLKFMVYLQKENIIDESGMPKERFSAEFPKEGPSILRIQQVVRGDSAAYFCASSPEILYNTGELFFGEGSRLTVL.

The V gene is TRBV25-1, the J gene TRBJ1-5; possibly TRBD1 for D (5 bases). The V end was cut by 1 base, the J end by 1 base, with 11 bases between. Germline CDR1 is MGHDK and CDR2 is SYGVNS. The CDR3 spans 16 residues. The CDR3 nucleotides read TGTGCCAGCAGTGAATCCCCCGACAGCAGCAATCAGCCCCAGCATTTT. Protein product: CASSESPDSSNQPQHF.

This clone is a singleton in its sample. CDR3 region: CASSVSGITLLLYEQYF. As DNA, the CDR3 is TGTGCCAGCAGTGTTAGCGGGATTACCCTTCTTCTGTACGAGCAGTACTTC. V gene TRBV2 combines with J gene TRBJ2-7, with TRBD2 matching over 8 bases. Germline lookup yields CDR1 SNHLY and CDR2 FYNNEI. CDR3 length: 17 amino acids. Trimming at V came to 4 bases and at J to 4 bases, leaving 15 bases not matched to a gene.

The chain uses TRBV9 and TRBJ1-6; no definite D call. This CDR3 has 16 amino acids. CDR1 and CDR2 (germline): SGDLS, YYNGEE. Between the trimmed V and J ends, which lost 4 bases and 2 bases, there was a span of 13 bases. This chain's CDR3 is CASSLEGSPYNSPLHF. CDR3 nucleotides: TGTGCCAGCAGCCTCGAAGGTAGCCCCTATAATTCACCCCTCCACTTT. Supplemented by reference TRBV9 and TRBJ1-6, the full variable domain reads DSGVTQTPKHLITATGQRVTLRCSPRSGDLSVYWYQQSLDQGLQFLIQYYNGEERAKGNILERFSAQQFPDLHSELNLSSLELGDSALYFCASSLEGSPYNSPLHFGNGTRLTVT.